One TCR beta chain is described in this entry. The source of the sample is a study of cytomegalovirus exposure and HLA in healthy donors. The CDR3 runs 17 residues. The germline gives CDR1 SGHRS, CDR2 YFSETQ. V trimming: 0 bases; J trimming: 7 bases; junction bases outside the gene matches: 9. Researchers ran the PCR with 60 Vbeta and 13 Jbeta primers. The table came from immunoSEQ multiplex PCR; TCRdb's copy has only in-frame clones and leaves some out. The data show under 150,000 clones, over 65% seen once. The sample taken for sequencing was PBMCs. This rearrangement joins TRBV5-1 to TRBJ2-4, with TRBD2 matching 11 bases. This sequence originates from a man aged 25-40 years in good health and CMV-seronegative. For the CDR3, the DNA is TGCGCCAGCAGCTTGGCGAGTAGCGGGGGGGTTGGGAACATTCAGTACTTC. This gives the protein CASSLASSGGVGNIQYF. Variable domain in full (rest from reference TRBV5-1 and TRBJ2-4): KAGVTQTPRYLIKTRGQQVTLSCSPISGHRSVSWYQQTPGQGLQFLFEYFSETQRNKGNFPGRFSGRQFSNSRSEMNVSTLELGDSALYLCASSLASSGGVGNIQYFGAGTRLSVL.